In this sample, the clone carrying this TCR beta chain turned up many times. The antigen remains undetermined. Patients aged 18 to 65 had newly diagnosed hyperthyroidism that had lasted under 2 months. Orbital computed tomography and thyroid ultrasound, together with serum TRAb and thyroxine and clinical symptoms, were used for diagnoses. This entry comes from a study of T cells in Graves' hyperthyroidism and ophthalmopathy. Across the whole study: The blood sample was taken at first diagnosis, before treatment began.

TCR beta CDR3 sequences were amplified from RNA transcripts. Primed by the HTBI set, a first-round RT-PCR was run on the TCR CDR3. TCRdb called the multiplex PCR reads again in MiXCR, with one record for every CDR3 protein. In the table there are 250,000 to 300,000 distinct CDR3 sequences, roughly 15% of which are singletons. Study findings and constraints: Stable hyperthyroidism was separated from ophthalmopathy by a model based on 13 V-J features.

This clonotype was sampled from a woman aged 40 to 50 with Graves' hyperthyroidism that later progressed to Graves' ophthalmopathy. Sequences were obtained from blood.

CDR3 loop: CASSPYTAKNIQYF. In DNA, the CDR3 is TGTGCCAGCAGCCCCTATACGGCCAAAAACATTCAGTACTTC. The V gene is TRBV28, the J gene TRBJ2-4; D is unclear. Trimming cost V 6 bases and J 1 base, with 10 bases left between them. CDR1 is MDHEN and CDR2 is SYDVKM in the germline V gene. The CDR3 sequence is 14 residues long.